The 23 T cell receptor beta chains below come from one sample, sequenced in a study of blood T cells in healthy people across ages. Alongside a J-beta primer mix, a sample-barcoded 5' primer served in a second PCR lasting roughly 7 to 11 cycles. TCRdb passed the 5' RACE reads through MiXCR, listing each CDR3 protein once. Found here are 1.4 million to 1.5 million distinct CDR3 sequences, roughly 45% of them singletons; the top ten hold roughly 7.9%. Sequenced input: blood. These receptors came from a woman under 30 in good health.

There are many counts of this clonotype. CDR3 nucleotide sequence: TGTGCCAGCAGTTACAGGGCCTCCGGAGGAGATACGCAGTATTTT. Residues: CASSYRASGGDTQYF. This chain links TRBV6-2 or TRBV6-3 with TRBJ2-3, with D tentatively TRBD2 (5 bases). Per the germline V gene, CDR1 is MNHEY and CDR2 is SVGEGT. The V gene lost 2 bases and the J gene lost 5 bases, with 14 bases spanning the gap. The CDR3 is 15 residues long.

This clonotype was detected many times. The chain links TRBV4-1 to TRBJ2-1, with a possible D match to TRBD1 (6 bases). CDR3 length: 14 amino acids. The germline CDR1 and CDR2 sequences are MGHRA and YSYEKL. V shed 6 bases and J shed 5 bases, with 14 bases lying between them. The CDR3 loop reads CASSLRQGNNEQFF. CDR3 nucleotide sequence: TGCGCCAGCAGTCTTAGGCAGGGGAACAATGAGCAGTTCTTC.

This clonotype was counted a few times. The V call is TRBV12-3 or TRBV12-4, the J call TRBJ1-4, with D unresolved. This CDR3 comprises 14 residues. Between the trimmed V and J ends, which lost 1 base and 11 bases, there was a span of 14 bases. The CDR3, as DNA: TGTGCCAGCAGTTTAGAAACGGAGGTCCTGAAACTGTTTTTT. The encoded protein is CASSLETEVLKLFF.

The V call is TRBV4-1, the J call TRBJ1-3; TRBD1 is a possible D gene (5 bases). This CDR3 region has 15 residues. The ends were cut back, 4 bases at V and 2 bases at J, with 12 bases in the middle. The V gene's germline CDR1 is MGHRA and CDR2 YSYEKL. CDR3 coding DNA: TGCGCCAGCAGCCCAGACGCAGGGACTGGAAACACCATATATTTT. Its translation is CASSPDAGTGNTIYF.

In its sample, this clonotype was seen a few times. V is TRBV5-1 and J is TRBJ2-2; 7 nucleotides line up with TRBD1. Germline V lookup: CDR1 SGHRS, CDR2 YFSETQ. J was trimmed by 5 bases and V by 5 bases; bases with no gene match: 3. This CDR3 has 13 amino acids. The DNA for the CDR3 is TGCGCCAGCAGACCACAGGGGACCGGGGAGCTGTTTTTT. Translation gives CASRPQGTGELFF.

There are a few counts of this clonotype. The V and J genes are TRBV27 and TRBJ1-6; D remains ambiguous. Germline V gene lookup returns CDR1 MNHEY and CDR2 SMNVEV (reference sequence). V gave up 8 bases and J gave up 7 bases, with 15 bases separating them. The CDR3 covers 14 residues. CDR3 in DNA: TGTGCCAGCTCGACGGCGGTCCGCAATTCACCCCTCCACTTT. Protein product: CASSTAVRNSPLHF.

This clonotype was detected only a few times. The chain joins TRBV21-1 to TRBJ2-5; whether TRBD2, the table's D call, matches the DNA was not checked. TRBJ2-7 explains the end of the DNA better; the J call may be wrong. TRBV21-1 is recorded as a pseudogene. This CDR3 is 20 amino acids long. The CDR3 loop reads CASSSPPGKRGTSGDHEQYF. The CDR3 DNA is TGTGCCAGCAGCAGCCCACCTGGGAAACGAGGGACTAGCGGAGACCACGAGCAGTACTTC.

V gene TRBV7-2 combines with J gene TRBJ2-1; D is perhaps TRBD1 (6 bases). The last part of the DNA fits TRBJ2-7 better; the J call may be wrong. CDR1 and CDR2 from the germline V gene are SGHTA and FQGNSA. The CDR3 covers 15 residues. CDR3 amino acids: CASSGQDSPYNEQYF. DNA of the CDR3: TGTGCCAGCAGCGGTCAGGACAGCCCCTACAATGAGCAGTACTTC.

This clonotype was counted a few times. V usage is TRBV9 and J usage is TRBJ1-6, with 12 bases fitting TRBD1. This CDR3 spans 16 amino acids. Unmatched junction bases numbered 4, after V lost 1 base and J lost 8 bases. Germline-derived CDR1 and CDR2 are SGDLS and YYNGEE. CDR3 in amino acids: CASSVRDRGLDSPLHF. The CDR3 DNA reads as TGTGCCAGCAGCGTAAGGGACAGGGGGCTAGATTCACCCCTCCACTTT.

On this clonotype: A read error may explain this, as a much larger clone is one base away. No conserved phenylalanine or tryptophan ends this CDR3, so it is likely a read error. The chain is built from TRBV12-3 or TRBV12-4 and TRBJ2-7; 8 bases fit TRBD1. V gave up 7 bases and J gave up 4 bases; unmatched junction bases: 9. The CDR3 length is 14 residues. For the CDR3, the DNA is TGTGCCAGCAACTCAGGGGGCTTTAGGTACGAGCAGTACTTG. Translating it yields CASNSGGFRYEQYL.

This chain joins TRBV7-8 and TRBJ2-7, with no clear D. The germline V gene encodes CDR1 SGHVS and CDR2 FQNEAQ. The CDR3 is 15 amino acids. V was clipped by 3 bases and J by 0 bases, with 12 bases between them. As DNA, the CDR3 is TGTGCCAGCAGCTTGCTTGGGGAAAACTCCTACGAGCAGTACTTC. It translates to CASSLLGENSYEQYF.

The chain's CDR3 is CASSPMGQKETQYF. For the CDR3, the DNA is TGTGCCAGCAGCCCAATGGGACAGAAAGAGACCCAGTACTTC. The chain carries TRBV7-2 and TRBJ2-5, with 7 bases fitting TRBD1. The germline gives CDR1 SGHTA, CDR2 FQGNSA. The CDR3 length is 14 residues. V was pared by 5 bases and J by 3 bases, with 6 bases of the junction left unmatched.

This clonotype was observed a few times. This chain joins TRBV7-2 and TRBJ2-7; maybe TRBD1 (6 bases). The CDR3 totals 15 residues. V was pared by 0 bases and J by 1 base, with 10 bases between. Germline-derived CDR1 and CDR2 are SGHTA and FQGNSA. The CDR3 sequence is CASSLARGRSYEQYF. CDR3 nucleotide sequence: TGTGCCAGCAGCTTAGCCAGGGGCAGGTCCTACGAGCAGTACTTC.

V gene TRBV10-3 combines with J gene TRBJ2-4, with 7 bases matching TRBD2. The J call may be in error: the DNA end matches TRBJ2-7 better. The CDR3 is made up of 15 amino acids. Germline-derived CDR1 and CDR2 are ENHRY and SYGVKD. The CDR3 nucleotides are TGTGCCATCAAAGCGGCTAGCGGTTTATCCTACGAGCAGTACTTC. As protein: CAIKAASGLSYEQYF.

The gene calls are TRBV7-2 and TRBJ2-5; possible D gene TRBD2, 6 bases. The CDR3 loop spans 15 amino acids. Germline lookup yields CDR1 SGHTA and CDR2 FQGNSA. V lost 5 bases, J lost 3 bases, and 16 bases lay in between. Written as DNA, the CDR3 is TGTGCCAGCAGCCGGTCAAGCGGGTTTAAAGAGACCCAGTACTTC. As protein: CASSRSSGFKETQYF.

DNA of the CDR3: TGTGCCAGCAGTTGGGAAGGACAGGGCGTTGGTAAGCAGTATTTT. Protein product: CASSWEGQGVGKQYF. The rearrangement joins TRBV27 to TRBJ2-3, with 8 bases identical to TRBD1. There are 15 residues in the CDR3. With V trimmed by 4 bases and J by 11 bases, 14 bases remained unmatched. In germline, CDR1 is MNHEY, CDR2 SMNVEV (reference sequence).

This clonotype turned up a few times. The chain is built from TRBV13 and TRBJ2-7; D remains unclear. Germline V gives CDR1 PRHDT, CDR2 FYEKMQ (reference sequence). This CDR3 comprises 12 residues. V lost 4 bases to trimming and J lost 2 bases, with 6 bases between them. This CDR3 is CASSSAPYEQYF. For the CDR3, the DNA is TGTGCCAGCAGCTCAGCTCCCTACGAGCAGTACTTC.

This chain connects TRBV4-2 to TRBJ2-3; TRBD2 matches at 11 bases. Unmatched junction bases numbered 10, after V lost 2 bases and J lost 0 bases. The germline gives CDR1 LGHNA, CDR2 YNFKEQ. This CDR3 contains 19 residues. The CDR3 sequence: CASSQQTSGGRSSTDTQYF. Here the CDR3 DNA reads TGTGCCAGCAGCCAACAAACTAGCGGGGGCCGATCAAGCACAGATACGCAGTATTTT.

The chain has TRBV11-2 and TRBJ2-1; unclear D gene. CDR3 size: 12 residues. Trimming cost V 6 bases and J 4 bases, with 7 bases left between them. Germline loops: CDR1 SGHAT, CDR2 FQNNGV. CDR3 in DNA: TGTGCCAGCAGTGCCATGTACAATGAGCAGTTCTTC. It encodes CASSAMYNEQFF.

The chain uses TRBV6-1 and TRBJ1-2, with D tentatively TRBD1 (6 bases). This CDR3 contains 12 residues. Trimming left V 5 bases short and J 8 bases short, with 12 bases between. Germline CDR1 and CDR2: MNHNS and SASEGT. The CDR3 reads CASSRTAGGYTF. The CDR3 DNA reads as TGTGCCAGCAGTCGGACAGCCGGGGGCTACACCTTC.

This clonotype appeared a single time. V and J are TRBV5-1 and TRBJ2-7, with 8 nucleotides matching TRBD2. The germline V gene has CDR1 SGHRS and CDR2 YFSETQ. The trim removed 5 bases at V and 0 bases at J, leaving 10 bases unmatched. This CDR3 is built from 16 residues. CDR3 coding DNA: TGCGCCAGCAGAGAGGAGGAGCGGGGGAGCTCCTACGAGCAGTACTTC. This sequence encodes CASREEERGSSYEQYF.

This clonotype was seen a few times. CDR3 region: CASSLRTLNIQYF. CDR3 nucleotides: TGTGCCAGCAGTTTAAGGACATTGAACATTCAGTACTTC. The chain has TRBV28 and TRBJ2-4, with D maybe TRBD1 (5 bases). The CDR3 has 13 residues. Between the trimmed V and J ends, which lost 2 bases and 7 bases, there was a span of 9 bases. The germline gives CDR1 MDHEN, CDR2 SYDVKM. The full variable domain, its missing parts supplied by reference TRBV28 and TRBJ2-4, is DVKVTQSSRYLVKRTGEKVFLECVQDMDHENMFWYRQDPGLGLRLIYFSYDVKMKEKGDIPEGYSVSREKKERFSLILESASTNQTSMYLCASSLRTLNIQYFGAGTRLSVL.

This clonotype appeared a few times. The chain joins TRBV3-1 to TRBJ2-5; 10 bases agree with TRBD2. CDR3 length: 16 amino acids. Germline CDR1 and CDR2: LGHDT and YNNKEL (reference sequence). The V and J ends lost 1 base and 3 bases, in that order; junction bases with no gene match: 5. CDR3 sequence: CASSQASGLAEETQYF. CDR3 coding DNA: TGTGCCAGCAGCCAAGCCTCCGGACTAGCGGAAGAGACCCAGTACTTC.